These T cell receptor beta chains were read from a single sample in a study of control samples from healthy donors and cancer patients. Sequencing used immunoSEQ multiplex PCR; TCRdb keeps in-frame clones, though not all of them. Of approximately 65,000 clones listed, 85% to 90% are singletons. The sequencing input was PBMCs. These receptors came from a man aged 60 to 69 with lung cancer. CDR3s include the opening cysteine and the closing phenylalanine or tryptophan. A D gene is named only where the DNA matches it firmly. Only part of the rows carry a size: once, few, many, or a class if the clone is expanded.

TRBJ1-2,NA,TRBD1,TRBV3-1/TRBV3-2,CASREEGAANYGYTF,TGTGCCAGCAGGGAAGAGGGGGCAGCCAACTATGGCTACACCTTC
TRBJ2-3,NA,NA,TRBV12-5,CASGILTSTDTQYF,TGTGCTAGTGGCATTTTAACTAGCACAGATACGCAGTATTTT
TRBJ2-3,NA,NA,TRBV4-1,CASSQNSGGTDTQYF,TGCGCCAGCAGCCAAAATAGTGGGGGCACAGATACGCAGTATTTT
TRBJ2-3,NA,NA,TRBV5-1,CATYPGAGTDTQYF,TGCGCCACTTACCCAGGGGCCGGCACAGATACGCAGTATTTT
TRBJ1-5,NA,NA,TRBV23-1,CASTVSNQPQHF,TGCGCCAGCACCGTTAGCAATCAGCCCCAGCATTTT
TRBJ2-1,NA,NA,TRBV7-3,CASSGDAGSYNEQFF,TGTGCCAGCTCCGGAGACGCAGGTTCCTACAATGAGCAGTTCTTC
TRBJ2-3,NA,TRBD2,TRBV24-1,CATSDAGGSTDTQYF,TGTGCCACCAGTGATGCGGGGGGGAGCACAGATACGCAGTATTTT
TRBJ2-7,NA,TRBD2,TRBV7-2,CASSFAGGYEQYF,TGTGCCAGCAGCTTTGCGGGGGGCTACGAGCAGTACTTC
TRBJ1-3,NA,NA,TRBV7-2,CASSLGPNSGNTIYF,TGTGCCAGCAGCCTAGGCCCTAACTCTGGAAACACCATATATTTT
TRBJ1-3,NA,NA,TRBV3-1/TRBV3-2,CASSPQIGFTSTRGNTIYF,TGTGCCAGCAGCCCCCAGATTGGCTTCACATCGACTAGGGGAAACACCATATATTTT
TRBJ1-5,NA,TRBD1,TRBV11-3,CASSPQTPRTGFNQPQHF,TGTGCCAGCAGCCCCCAAACCCCTCGGACAGGTTTCAATCAGCCCCAGCATTTT
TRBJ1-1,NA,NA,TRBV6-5,CASGHPGGRNTEAFF,TGTGCCAGCGGCCATCCGGGGGGCCGTAACACTGAAGCTTTCTTT
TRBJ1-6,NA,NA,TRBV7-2,CASSLPQAGGSPLHF,TGTGCCAGCAGCTTACCCCAGGCCGGGGGATCACCCCTCCACTTT
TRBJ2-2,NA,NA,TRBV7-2,CASSLPNTGELFF,TGTGCCAGCAGCTTACCGAACACCGGGGAGCTGTTTTTT
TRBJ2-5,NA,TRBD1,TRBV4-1,CASSRKQGYQETQYF,TGCGCCAGCAGTCGAAAACAGGGGTACCAAGAGACCCAGTACTTC
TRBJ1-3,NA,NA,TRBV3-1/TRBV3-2,CASSQDVGSSGNTIYF,TGTGCCAGCAGCCAAGACGTGGGCAGCTCTGGAAACACCATATATTTT
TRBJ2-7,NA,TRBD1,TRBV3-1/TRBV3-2,CASSRGQGRDEQYF,TGTGCCAGCAGTCGGGGACAGGGCAGAGACGAGCAGTACTTC
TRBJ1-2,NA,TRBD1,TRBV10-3,CAIRDRDRGSGYTF,TGTGCCATCAGGGACCGGGACAGGGGATCAGGCTACACCTTC
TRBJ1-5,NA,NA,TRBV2,CASSEGAVAPQHF,TGTGCCAGCAGTGAAGGGGCGGTGGCGCCCCAGCATTTT
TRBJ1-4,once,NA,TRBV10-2,CASSEVGRNEKLFF,TGCGCCAGCAGTGAGGTCGGTCGGAATGAAAAACTGTTTTTT
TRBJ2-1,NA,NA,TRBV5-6,CASSLAQVEQFF,TGTGCCAGCAGCTTGGCTCAAGTTGAGCAGTTCTTC
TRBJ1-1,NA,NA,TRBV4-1,CASSQDQQSTEAFF,TGCGCCAGCAGCCAAGATCAACAGAGTACTGAAGCTTTCTTT
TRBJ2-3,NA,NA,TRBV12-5,CASGSGQTQYF,TGTGCTAGTGGTTCCGGTCAGACGCAGTATTTT